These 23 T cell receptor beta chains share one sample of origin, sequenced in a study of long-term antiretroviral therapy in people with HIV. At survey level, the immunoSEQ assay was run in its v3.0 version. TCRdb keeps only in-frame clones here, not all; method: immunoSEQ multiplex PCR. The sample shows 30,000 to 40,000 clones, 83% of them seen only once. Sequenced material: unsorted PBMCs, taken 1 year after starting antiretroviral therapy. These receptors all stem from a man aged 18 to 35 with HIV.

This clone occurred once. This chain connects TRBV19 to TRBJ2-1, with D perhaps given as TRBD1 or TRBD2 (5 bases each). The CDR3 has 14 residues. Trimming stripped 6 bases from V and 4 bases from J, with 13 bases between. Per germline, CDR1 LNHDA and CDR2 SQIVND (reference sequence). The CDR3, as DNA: TGTGCCAGTAGCCCCGGGACGGAATACAATGAGCAGTTCTTC. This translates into CASSPGTEYNEQFF.

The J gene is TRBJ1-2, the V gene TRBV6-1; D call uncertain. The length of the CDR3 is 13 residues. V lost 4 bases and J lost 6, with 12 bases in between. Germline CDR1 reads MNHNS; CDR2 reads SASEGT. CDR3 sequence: CASSVRVRDGYTF. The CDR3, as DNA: TGTGCCAGCAGTGTTAGGGTGAGAGATGGCTACACCTTC.

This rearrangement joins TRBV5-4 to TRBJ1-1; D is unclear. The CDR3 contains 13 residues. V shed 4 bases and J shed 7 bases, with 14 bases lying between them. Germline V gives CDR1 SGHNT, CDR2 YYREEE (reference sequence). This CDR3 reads CASSHDAGNEAFF. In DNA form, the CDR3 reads TGTGCCAGCAGCCACGACGCCGGGAATGAAGCTTTCTTT.

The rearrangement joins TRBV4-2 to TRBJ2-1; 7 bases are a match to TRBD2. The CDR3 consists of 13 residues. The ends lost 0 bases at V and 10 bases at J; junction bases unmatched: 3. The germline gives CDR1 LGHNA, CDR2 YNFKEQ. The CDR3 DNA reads TGTGCCAGCAGCCAAGACGGGGGAGGGGAGCAGTTCTTC. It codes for CASSQDGGGEQFF.

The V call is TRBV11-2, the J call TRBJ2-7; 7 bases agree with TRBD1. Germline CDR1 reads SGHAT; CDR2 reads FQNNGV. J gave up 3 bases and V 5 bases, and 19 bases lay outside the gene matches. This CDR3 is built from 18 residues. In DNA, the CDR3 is TGTGCCAGCAGCAGTCGTATCATCGCGACAGGGCGAAACTACGAGCAGTACTTC. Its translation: CASSSRIIATGRNYEQYF.

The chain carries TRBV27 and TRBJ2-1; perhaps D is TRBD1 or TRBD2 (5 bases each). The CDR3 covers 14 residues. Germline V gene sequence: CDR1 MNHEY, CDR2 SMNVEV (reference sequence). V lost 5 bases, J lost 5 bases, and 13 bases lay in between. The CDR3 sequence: CASSPGDVNNEQFF. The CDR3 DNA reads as TGTGCCAGCAGTCCCGGGGACGTCAACAATGAGCAGTTCTTC.

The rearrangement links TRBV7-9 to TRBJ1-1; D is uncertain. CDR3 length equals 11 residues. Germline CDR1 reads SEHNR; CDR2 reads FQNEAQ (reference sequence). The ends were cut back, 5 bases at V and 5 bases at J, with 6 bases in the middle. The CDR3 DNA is TGTGCCAGCAGCCCCGGGACTGAAGCTTTCTTT. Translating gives CASSPGTEAFF. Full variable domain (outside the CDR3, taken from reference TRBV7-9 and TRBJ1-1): DTGVSQNPRHKITKRGQNVTFRCDPISEHNRLYWYRQTLGQGPEFLTYFQNEAQLEKSRLLSDRFSAERPKGSFSTLEIQRTEQGDSAMYLCASSPGTEAFFGQGTRLTVV.

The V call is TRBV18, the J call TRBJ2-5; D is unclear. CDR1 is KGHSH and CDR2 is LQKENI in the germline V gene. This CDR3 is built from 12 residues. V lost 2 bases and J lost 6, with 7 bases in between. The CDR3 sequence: CASSPKGKTQYF. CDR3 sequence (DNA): TGTGCCAGCTCACCAAAGGGCAAGACCCAGTACTTC.

The CDR3 here is CASSQVTGLGNTIYF. Written as DNA, the CDR3 is TGCGCCAGCAGCCAAGTAACCGGGTTGGGCAACACCATATATTTT. V usage is TRBV4-1 and J usage is TRBJ1-3; the D is unclear. This CDR3 is 15 amino acids long. Deletions cut 1 base from V and 7 bases from J, with 14 bases between. CDR1 is MGHRA, CDR2 YSYEKL, per germline.

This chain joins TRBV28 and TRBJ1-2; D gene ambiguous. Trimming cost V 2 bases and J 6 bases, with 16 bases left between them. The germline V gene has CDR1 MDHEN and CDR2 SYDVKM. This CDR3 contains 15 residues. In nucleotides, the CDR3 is TGTGCCAGCAGTTTAGCACAAGAGTTGCGGGATGGCTACACCTTC. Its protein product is CASSLAQELRDGYTF.

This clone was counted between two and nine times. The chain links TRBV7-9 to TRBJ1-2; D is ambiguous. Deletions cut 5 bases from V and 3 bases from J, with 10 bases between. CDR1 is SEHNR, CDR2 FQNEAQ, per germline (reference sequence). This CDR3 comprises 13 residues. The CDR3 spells CASSLSRDYGYTF. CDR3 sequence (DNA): TGTGCCAGCAGCCTTAGCAGAGACTATGGCTACACCTTC.

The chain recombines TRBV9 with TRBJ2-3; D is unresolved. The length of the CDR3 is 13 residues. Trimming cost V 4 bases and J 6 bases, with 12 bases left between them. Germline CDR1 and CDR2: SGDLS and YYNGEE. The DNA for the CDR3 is TGTGCCAGCAGCTCCGACTTGGCTGATACGCAGTATTTT. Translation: CASSSDLADTQYF.

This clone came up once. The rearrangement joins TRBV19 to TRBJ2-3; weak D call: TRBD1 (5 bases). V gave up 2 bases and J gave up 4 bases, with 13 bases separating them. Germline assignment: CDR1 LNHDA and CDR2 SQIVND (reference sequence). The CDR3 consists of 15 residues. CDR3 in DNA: TGTGCCAGTAGTATAAGGGGCAGACCAGCAGATACGCAGTATTTT. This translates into CASSIRGRPADTQYF.

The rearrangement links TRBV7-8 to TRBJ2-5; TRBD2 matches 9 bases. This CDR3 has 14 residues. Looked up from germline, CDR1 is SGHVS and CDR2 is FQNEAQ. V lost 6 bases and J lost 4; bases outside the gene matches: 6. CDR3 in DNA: TGTGCCAGCAGTTTGGGACTAGCATTAGAGACCCAGTACTTC. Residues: CASSLGLALETQYF.

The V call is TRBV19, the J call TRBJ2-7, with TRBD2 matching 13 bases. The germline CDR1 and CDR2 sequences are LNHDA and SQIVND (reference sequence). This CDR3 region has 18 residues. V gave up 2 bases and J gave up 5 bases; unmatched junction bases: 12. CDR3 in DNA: TGTGCCAGTAGTATACGCCTAGGGGGGACTAGCGGGATCAACGAGCAGTACTTC. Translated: CASSIRLGGTSGINEQYF.

This chain's CDR3 is CASAGPETQYF. CDR3 DNA: TGTGCTTCGGCAGGCCCGGAGACCCAGTACTTC. This chain links TRBV2 with TRBJ2-5; D gene unclear. Germline values: CDR1 SNHLY, CDR2 FYNNEI. This CDR3 is built from 11 residues.

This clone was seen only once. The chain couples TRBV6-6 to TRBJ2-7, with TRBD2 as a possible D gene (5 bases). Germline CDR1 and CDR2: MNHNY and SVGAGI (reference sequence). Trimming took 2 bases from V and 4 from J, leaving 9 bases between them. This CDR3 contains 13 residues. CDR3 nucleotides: TGTGCCAGCAGTTACCTAGCCCAGTACGAGCAGTACTTC. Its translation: CASSYLAQYEQYF.

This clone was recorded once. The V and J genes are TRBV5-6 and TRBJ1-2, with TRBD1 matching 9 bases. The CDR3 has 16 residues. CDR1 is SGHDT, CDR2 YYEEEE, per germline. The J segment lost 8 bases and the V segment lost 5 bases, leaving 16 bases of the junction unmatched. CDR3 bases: TGTGCCAGCAGGCCCGGGACAGGGCCTTTCCTGGGAGGCTACACCTTC. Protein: CASRPGTGPFLGGYTF.

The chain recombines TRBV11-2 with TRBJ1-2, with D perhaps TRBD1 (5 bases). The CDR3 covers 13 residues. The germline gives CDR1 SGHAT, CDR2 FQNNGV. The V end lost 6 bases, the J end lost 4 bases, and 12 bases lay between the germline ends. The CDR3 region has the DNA TGTGCCAGCAGTCACGACAGCACCTATGGCTACACCTTC. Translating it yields CASSHDSTYGYTF.

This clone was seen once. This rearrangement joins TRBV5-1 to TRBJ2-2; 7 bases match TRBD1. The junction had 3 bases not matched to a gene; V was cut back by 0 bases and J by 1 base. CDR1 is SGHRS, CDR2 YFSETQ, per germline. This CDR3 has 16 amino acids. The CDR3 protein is CASSLGDRENTGELFF. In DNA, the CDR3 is TGCGCCAGCAGCTTGGGGGACAGAGAGAACACCGGGGAGCTGTTTTTT.

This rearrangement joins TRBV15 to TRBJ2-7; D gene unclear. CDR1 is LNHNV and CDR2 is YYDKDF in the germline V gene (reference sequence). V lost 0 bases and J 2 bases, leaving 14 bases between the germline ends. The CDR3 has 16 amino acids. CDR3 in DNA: TGTGCCACCAGCAGAGATTTTGGGCAGGAAGCCTACGAGCAGTACTTC. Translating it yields CATSRDFGQEAYEQYF.

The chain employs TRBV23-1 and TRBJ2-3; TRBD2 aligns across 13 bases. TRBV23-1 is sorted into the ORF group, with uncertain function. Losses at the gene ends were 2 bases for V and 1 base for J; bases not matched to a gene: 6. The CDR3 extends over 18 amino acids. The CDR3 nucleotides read TGCGCCAGCAGTCAAGGGACTAGCGGGGTTGGCGGCACAGATACGCAGTATTTT. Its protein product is CASSQGTSGVGGTDTQYF.

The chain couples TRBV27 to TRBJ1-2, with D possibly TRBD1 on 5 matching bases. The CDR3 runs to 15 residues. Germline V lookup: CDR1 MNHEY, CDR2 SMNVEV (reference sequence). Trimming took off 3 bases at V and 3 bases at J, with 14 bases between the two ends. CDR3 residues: CASSLSGASDYGYTF. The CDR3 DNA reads TGTGCCAGCAGTTTGAGCGGGGCGTCCGACTATGGCTACACCTTC.